Listed below are T cell receptor beta chains from one sample, sequenced in a study of cytomegalovirus exposure and HLA in healthy donors. Clones were read by immunoSEQ multiplex PCR, and TCRdb kept only the in-frame ones, dropping some. The table has 100,000 to 150,000 clones, 65% to 85% seen once. The sequenced sample consisted of PBMCs. These receptors were collected from a boy aged 10-17 years in good health and CMV-seronegative. Both conserved end residues are part of each CDR3. Fields, in order: V gene, D gene, clone size, J gene, CDR3 DNA, CDR3 protein. D genes are given only for firm matches. Size values are once, few and many counts, or a class for expanded clones, and some rows have none.

V gene: TRBV30
D gene: TRBD1
clone size: -
J gene: TRBJ1-4
CDR3 DNA: TGTGCCTGGACACAGGGGGCGGTTACTGAAAAACTGTTTTTT
CDR3 protein: CAWTQGAVTEKLFF

V gene: TRBV6-1
D gene: -
clone size: -
J gene: TRBJ2-7
CDR3 DNA: TGTGCCAGCAGTGCCTGGAGGGGAAAAAGTCCCTACGAGCAGTACTTC
CDR3 protein: CASSAWRGKSPYEQYF

V gene: TRBV6-4
D gene: -
clone size: few
J gene: TRBJ2-3
CDR3 DNA: TGTGCCAGCAGTGGAGGGAAGGGAGGAGATACGCAGTATTTT
CDR3 protein: CASSGGKGGDTQYF

V gene: TRBV27
D gene: -
clone size: -
J gene: TRBJ1-5
CDR3 DNA: TGTGCCAGCAGTGCGCAGGGTTGGGAACAGCCCCAGCATTTT
CDR3 protein: CASSAQGWEQPQHF

V gene: TRBV6-5
D gene: -
clone size: -
J gene: TRBJ1-2
CDR3 DNA: TGTGCCAGCAGTTACTTAGGGGGAACAACTAACTATGGCTACACCTTC
CDR3 protein: CASSYLGGTTNYGYTF

V gene: TRBV11-3
D gene: TRBD2
clone size: -
J gene: TRBJ2-1
CDR3 DNA: TGTGCCAGCAGCCTAGGGACTAGCGGGAGCAATGAGCAGTTCTTC
CDR3 protein: CASSLGTSGSNEQFF

V gene: TRBV27
D gene: TRBD1
clone size: -
J gene: TRBJ1-2
CDR3 DNA: TGTGCCAGCAGTTTAACGCTCGGGACAGCACTCTATGGCTACACCTTC
CDR3 protein: CASSLTLGTALYGYTF

V gene: TRBV5-1
D gene: -
clone size: -
J gene: TRBJ1-3
CDR3 DNA: TGCGCCAGCTCGACAGGAACCTTTGGAAACACCATATATTTT
CDR3 protein: CASSTGTFGNTIYF

V gene: TRBV10-3
D gene: TRBD2
clone size: -
J gene: TRBJ2-2
CDR3 DNA: TGTGCCATCAGGACGACTAGCGGGAGGGCCATCGGGGAGCTGTTTTTT
CDR3 protein: CAIRTTSGRAIGELFF

V gene: TRBV25-1
D gene: TRBD1
clone size: -
J gene: TRBJ1-1
CDR3 DNA: TGTGCCAGCAGTGATTCAGGGGGCAAAGACACTGAAGCTTTCTTT
CDR3 protein: CASSDSGGKDTEAFF

V gene: TRBV5-6
D gene: -
clone size: -
J gene: TRBJ2-1
CDR3 DNA: TGTGCCAGCAGCTTGGGTCTTTCCTACAATGAGCAGTTCTTC
CDR3 protein: CASSLGLSYNEQFF

V gene: TRBV27
D gene: TRBD1
clone size: -
J gene: TRBJ2-7
CDR3 DNA: TGTGCCAGCAGTTCCTGGGCGGACAGGGGGTACGAGCAGTACTTC
CDR3 protein: CASSSWADRGYEQYF

V gene: TRBV11-2
D gene: TRBD1
clone size: -
J gene: TRBJ2-1
CDR3 DNA: TGTGCCAGCAGCCGTGATTATAAGCCGCCGGGACAGAAGCATGAGCAGTTCTTC
CDR3 protein: CASSRDYKPPGQKHEQFF

V gene: TRBV7-2
D gene: TRBD2
clone size: -
J gene: TRBJ2-1
CDR3 DNA: TGTGCCAGCACCCAAGGACTAGCGGGAGTGTATGAGCAGTTCTTC
CDR3 protein: CASTQGLAGVYEQFF

V gene: TRBV19
D gene: -
clone size: few
J gene: TRBJ1-4
CDR3 DNA: TGTGCCAGTAGGCGGGGTTTGGATGAAAAACTGTTTTTT
CDR3 protein: CASRRGLDEKLFF

V gene: TRBV4-2
D gene: TRBD2
clone size: -
J gene: TRBJ2-6
CDR3 DNA: TGTGCCAGCAGCCAAGATCCCAGAAGCGGGATAGTCCTGACTTTC
CDR3 protein: CASSQDPRSGIVLTF

V gene: TRBV7-2
D gene: -
clone size: -
J gene: TRBJ2-1
CDR3 DNA: TGTGCCAGCAGCTTACCGGGGGAGTCCTACAATGAGCAGTTCTTC
CDR3 protein: CASSLPGESYNEQFF

V gene: TRBV6-1
D gene: TRBD2
clone size: -
J gene: TRBJ2-5
CDR3 DNA: TGTGCCAGCAGTGAAAGCGGGAGGGCCGGAACCGAGACCCAGTACTTC
CDR3 protein: CASSESGRAGTETQYF

V gene: TRBV27
D gene: TRBD2
clone size: -
J gene: TRBJ2-7
CDR3 DNA: TGTGCCAGCAGTAGCGGGATGCTGTACGAGCAGTACTTC
CDR3 protein: CASSSGMLYEQYF

V gene: TRBV5-6
D gene: -
clone size: -
J gene: TRBJ1-5
CDR3 DNA: TGTGCCAGCAGCTTGGACAGGGAAAGCAATCAGCCCCAGCATTTT
CDR3 protein: CASSLDRESNQPQHF

V gene: TRBV4-1
D gene: -
clone size: -
J gene: TRBJ1-6
CDR3 DNA: TGCGCCAGCAGCCACAGGGGCCTAGGTTCACCCCTCCACTTT
CDR3 protein: CASSHRGLGSPLHF

V gene: TRBV5-4
D gene: -
clone size: -
J gene: TRBJ1-1
CDR3 DNA: TGTGCCAGCTGGCCAATTCCCAACAGTCTCAACACTGAAGCTTTCTTT
CDR3 protein: CASWPIPNSLNTEAFF

V gene: TRBV6-1
D gene: -
clone size: -
J gene: TRBJ1-3
CDR3 DNA: TGTGCCAGCATGGTGGCAGGGGGAAACACCATATATTTT
CDR3 protein: CASMVAGGNTIYF

V gene: TRBV5-6
D gene: -
clone size: few
J gene: TRBJ2-7
CDR3 DNA: TGTGCCAGCAGCTTGGCGTCAGCGGACGAGCAGTACTTC
CDR3 protein: CASSLASADEQYF

V gene: TRBV5-6
D gene: TRBD2
clone size: -
J gene: TRBJ2-2
CDR3 DNA: TGTGCCAGCAGCCCCGGGGGGGCGCGGACCGGGGAGCTGTTTTTT
CDR3 protein: CASSPGGARTGELFF

V gene: TRBV2
D gene: TRBD1
clone size: -
J gene: TRBJ2-5
CDR3 DNA: TGTGCCAGCAGCCCGGACAGGGCGCAAGAGACCCAGTACTTC
CDR3 protein: CASSPDRAQETQYF

V gene: TRBV9
D gene: TRBD2
clone size: -
J gene: TRBJ2-2
CDR3 DNA: TGTGCCAGCAGCGTAAGGAGCGGGAGGAACACCGGGGAGCTGTTTTTT
CDR3 protein: CASSVRSGRNTGELFF

V gene: TRBV27
D gene: -
clone size: -
J gene: TRBJ2-3
CDR3 DNA: TGTGCCAGCAGTTTGGTAAGGGGTAGCACAGATACGCAGTATTTT
CDR3 protein: CASSLVRGSTDTQYF

V gene: TRBV5-4
D gene: TRBD2
clone size: -
J gene: TRBJ2-7
CDR3 DNA: TGTGCCAGCAGCTTGATCGGGGGAGGGTCCAACGAGCAGTACTTC
CDR3 protein: CASSLIGGGSNEQYF

V gene: TRBV11-2
D gene: TRBD2
clone size: -
J gene: TRBJ2-3
CDR3 DNA: TGTGCCAGCAGCTTAGATGCTAGCGGGAGGCGACATTCTAGCACAGATACGCAGTATTTT
CDR3 protein: CASSLDASGRRHSSTDTQYF

V gene: TRBV5-1
D gene: -
clone size: -
J gene: TRBJ1-1
CDR3 DNA: TGCGCCAGCAGCTTGGGCCAGGGCGCGAGAAACACTGAAGCTTTCTTT
CDR3 protein: CASSLGQGARNTEAFF

V gene: TRBV30
D gene: TRBD2
clone size: -
J gene: TRBJ2-1
CDR3 DNA: TGTGCCTGGATAAGGGCCGCGGGAGCACCACGGGGTGAGCAGTTCTTC
CDR3 protein: CAWIRAAGAPRGEQFF

V gene: TRBV25-1
D gene: -
clone size: -
J gene: TRBJ2-5
CDR3 DNA: TGTGCCAGCAGTGAATATGAGGCAGGGGGGCTAAAGACCCAGTACTTC
CDR3 protein: CASSEYEAGGLKTQYF

V gene: TRBV7-7
D gene: -
clone size: -
J gene: TRBJ1-1
CDR3 DNA: TGTGCCAGCAGTTCCGGTTTAGCTTTCTTT
CDR3 protein: CASSSGLAFF

V gene: TRBV7-9
D gene: TRBD2
clone size: -
J gene: TRBJ2-7
CDR3 DNA: TGTGCCAGCAGCTCCCCGCCGGGACTACCGGCCTACGAGCAGTACTTC
CDR3 protein: CASSSPPGLPAYEQYF

V gene: TRBV5-1
D gene: -
clone size: -
J gene: TRBJ2-7
CDR3 DNA: TGCGCCAGCGGCGAGCGTCCCCCTAGGGAGCAGTACTTC
CDR3 protein: CASGERPPREQYF

V gene: TRBV5-1
D gene: TRBD2
clone size: -
J gene: TRBJ2-2
CDR3 DNA: TGCGCCAGCAAGGACGTAGCGGGAGGGGTCACCGGGGAGCTGTTTTTT
CDR3 protein: CASKDVAGGVTGELFF

V gene: TRBV4-1
D gene: TRBD1
clone size: -
J gene: TRBJ1-3
CDR3 DNA: TGCGCCAGCAGCCAAGAACAGGGGGCGTCTGGAAACACCATATATTTT
CDR3 protein: CASSQEQGASGNTIYF

V gene: TRBV11-3
D gene: TRBD1
clone size: -
J gene: TRBJ2-4
CDR3 DNA: TGTGCCAGCAGCAACAGGGGGGCCAAAAACATTCAGTACTTC
CDR3 protein: CASSNRGAKNIQYF

V gene: TRBV5-8
D gene: TRBD1
clone size: -
J gene: TRBJ1-1
CDR3 DNA: TGTGCCAGCAGCTTGCACAGGGGGCGATTTTTCCCTGAAGCTTTCTTT
CDR3 protein: CASSLHRGRFFPEAFF

V gene: TRBV29-1
D gene: TRBD1
clone size: -
J gene: TRBJ2-4
CDR3 DNA: TGCAGCGTTTACCGGACAGGGGCCAACATTCAGTACTTC
CDR3 protein: CSVYRTGANIQYF

V gene: TRBV7-9
D gene: TRBD2
clone size: -
J gene: TRBJ2-7
CDR3 DNA: TGTGCCAGCAGCCCTGTGGTGGGAGGGGACGAGCAGTACTTC
CDR3 protein: CASSPVVGGDEQYF

V gene: TRBV7-2
D gene: -
clone size: -
J gene: TRBJ2-7
CDR3 DNA: TGTGCCAGCAGCTTAGGGTGGGAGAACCACTACGAGCAGTACTTC
CDR3 protein: CASSLGWENHYEQYF

V gene: TRBV27
D gene: -
clone size: few
J gene: TRBJ2-2
CDR3 DNA: TGTGCCAGCAGCCGCGGGTGGAACACCGGGGAGCTGTTTTTT
CDR3 protein: CASSRGWNTGELFF

V gene: TRBV11-2
D gene: -
clone size: -
J gene: TRBJ2-7
CDR3 DNA: TGTGCCAGCAGCTTACTTTACGAGCAGTACTTC
CDR3 protein: CASSLLYEQYF